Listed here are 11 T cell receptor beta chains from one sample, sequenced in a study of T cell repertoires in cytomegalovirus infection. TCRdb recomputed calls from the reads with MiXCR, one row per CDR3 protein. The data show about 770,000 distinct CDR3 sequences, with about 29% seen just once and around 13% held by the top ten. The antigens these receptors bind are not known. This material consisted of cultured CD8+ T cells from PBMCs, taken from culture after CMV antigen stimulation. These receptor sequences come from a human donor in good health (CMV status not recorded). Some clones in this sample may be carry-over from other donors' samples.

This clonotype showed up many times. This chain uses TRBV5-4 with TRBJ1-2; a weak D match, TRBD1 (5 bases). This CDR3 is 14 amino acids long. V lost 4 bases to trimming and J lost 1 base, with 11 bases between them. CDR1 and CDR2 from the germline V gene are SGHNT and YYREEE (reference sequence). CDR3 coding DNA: TGTGCCAGCAGCCCCCGGGGGGTTAACTATGGCTACACCTTC. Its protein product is CASSPRGVNYGYTF.

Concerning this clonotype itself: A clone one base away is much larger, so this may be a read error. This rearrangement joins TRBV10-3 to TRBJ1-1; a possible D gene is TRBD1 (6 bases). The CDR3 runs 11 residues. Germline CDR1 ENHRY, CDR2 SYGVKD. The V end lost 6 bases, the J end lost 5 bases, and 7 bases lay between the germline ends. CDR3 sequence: CAISQGTEAFF. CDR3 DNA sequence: TGTGCCATCAGCCAGGGGACTGAAGCTTTCTTT.

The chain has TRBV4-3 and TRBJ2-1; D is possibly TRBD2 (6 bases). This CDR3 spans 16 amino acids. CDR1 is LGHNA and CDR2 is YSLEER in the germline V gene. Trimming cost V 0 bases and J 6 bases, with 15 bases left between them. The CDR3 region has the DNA TGCGCCAGCAGCCAAGAAGTAGTTGTCGGGGGCAATGAGCAGTTCTTC. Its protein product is CASSQEVVVGGNEQFF.

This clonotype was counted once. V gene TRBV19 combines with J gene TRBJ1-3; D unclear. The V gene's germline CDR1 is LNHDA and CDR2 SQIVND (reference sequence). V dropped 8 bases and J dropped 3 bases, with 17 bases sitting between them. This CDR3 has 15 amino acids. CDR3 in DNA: TGTGCCAGTCTCGGGAGGTTATTCTTTGGAAACACCATATATTTT. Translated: CASLGRLFFGNTIYF. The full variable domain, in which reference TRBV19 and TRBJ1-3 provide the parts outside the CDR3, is DGGITQSPKYLFRKEGQNVTLSCEQNLNHDAMYWYRQDPGQGLRLIYYSQIVNDFQKGDIAEGYSVSREKKESFPLTVTSAQKNPTAFYLCASLGRLFFGNTIYFGEGSWLTVV.

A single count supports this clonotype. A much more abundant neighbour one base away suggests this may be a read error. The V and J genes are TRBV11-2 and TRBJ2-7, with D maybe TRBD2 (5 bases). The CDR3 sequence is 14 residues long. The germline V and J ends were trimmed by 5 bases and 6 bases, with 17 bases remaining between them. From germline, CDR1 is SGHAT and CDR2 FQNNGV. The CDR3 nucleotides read TGTGCCAGCAGCCCTTACGGACTGACCTTCGAGCAGTACTTC. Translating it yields CASSPYGLTFEQYF.

CDR3 DNA sequence: TGTGCCAGTAGTATTGGACAGGGTTTGAGCAATCAGCCCCAGCATTTT. Its translation: CASSIGQGLSNQPQHF. The genes are TRBV19 and TRBJ1-5; the match to TRBD1 covers 8 bases. V shed 3 bases and J 1 base; nucleotides not matched to a gene: 5. The CDR3 sequence is 16 residues long. In germline, CDR1 is LNHDA, CDR2 SQIVND (reference sequence).

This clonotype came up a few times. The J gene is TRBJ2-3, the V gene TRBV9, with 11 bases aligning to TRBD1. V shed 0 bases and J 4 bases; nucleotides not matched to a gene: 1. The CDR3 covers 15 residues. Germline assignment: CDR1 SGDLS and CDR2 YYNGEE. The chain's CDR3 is CASSVGTGGADTQYF. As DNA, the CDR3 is TGTGCCAGCAGCGTAGGGACAGGGGGCGCAGATACGCAGTATTTT.

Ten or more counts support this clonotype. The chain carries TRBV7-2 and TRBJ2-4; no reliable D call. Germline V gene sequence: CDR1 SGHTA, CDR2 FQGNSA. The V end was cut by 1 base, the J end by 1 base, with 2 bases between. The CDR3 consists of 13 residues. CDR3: CASSLEAKNIQYF. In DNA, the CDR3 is TGTGCCAGCAGCTTAGAGGCCAAAAACATTCAGTACTTC.

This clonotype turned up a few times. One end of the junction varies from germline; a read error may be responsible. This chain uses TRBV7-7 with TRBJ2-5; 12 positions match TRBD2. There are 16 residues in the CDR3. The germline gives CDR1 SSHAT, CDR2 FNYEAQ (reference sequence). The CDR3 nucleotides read TGTGCTAGCAGCTCCCGGACTAGCGGGGACCAAGAGACCCAGTACTTC. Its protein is CASSSRTSGDQETQYF.

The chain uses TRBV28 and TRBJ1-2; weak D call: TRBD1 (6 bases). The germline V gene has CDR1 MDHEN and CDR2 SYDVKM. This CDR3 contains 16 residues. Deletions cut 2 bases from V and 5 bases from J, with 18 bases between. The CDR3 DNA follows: TGTGCCAGCAGTTTAGAGGTTCGGGGGCCTGGGTATGGCTACACCTTC. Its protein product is CASSLEVRGPGYGYTF.

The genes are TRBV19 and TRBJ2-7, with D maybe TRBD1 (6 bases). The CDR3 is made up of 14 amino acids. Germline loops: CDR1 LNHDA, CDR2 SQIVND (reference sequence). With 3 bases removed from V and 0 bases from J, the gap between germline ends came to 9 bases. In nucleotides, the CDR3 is TGTGCCAGTAGTATCACAGGGAGCTCCTACGAGCAGTACTTC. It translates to CASSITGSSYEQYF. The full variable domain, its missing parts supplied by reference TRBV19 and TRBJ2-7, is DGGITQSPKYLFRKEGQNVTLSCEQNLNHDAMYWYRQDPGQGLRLIYYSQIVNDFQKGDIAEGYSVSREKKESFPLTVTSAQKNPTAFYLCASSITGSSYEQYFGPGTRLTVT.